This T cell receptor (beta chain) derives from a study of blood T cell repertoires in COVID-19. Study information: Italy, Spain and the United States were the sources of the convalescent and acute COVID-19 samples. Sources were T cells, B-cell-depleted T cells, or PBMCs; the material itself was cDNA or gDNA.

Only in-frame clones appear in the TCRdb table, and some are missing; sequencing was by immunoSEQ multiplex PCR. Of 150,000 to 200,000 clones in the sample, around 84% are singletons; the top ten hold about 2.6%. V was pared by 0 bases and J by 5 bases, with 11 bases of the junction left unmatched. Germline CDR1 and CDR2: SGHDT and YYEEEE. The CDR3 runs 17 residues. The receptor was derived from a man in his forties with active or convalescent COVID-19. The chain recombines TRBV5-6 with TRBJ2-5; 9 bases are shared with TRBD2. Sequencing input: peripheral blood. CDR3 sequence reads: CASSLAGTSRGRETQYF. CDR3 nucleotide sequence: TGTGCCAGCAGCTTGGCCGGGACTAGCAGAGGAAGGGAGACCCAGTACTTC.